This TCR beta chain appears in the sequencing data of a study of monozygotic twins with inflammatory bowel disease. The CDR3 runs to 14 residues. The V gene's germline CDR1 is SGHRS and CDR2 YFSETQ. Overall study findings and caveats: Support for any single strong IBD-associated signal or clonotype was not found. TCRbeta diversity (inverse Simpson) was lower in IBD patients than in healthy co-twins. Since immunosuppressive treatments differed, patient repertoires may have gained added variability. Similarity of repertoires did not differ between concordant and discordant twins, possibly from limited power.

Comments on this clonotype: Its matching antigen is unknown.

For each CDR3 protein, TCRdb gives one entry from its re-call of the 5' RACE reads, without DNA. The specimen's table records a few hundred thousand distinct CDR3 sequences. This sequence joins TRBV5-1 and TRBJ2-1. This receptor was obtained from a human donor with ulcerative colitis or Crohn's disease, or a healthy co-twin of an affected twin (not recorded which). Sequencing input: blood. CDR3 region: CASSLYQADNEQFF.